Listed below are T cell receptor beta chains from one sample, sequenced in a study of CD8 T cells in Susac syndrome. TCRdb re-called the immunoSEQ multiplex PCR reads with MiXCR, one entry per CDR3 protein. Of 210,000 or so distinct CDR3 sequences detected, about 94% appear once; the ten largest clones hold around 0.15%. Source material: CD4+ T cells from PBMCs. The receptors derive from a human donor with Susac syndrome. Both conserved end residues are part of each CDR3. The D gene is left open where the match is weak. The size of a clone is reported for some rows only, either as once, few or many, or as a class for expanded clones.

J | D | size | V | DNA | CDR3
TRBJ2-7 | TRBD1 | - | TRBV12-3/TRBV12-4 | TGTGCCAGCAGTTTAGGCCAGGGGGCGGGCGAGCAGTACTTC | CASSLGQGAGEQYF
TRBJ1-2 | - | - | TRBV20-1 | TGCAGTGCTAGACCTTCCGGGACACCACTCTATGGCTACACCTTC | CSARPSGTPLYGYTF
TRBJ1-5 | - | - | TRBV6-5 | TGTGCCAGCAGGGCGGCTCTTAGCAATCAGCCCCAGCATTTT | CASRAALSNQPQHF
TRBJ2-2 | TRBD1 | - | TRBV29-1 | TGCAGCGTTGGGACGATAGAAGGACAGGGGGCGCACACCGGGGAGCTGTTTTTT | CSVGTIEGQGAHTGELFF
TRBJ2-7 | TRBD2 | - | TRBV28 | TGTGCCAGCAGGACTAGCGGTATCTACGAGCAGTACTTC | CASRTSGIYEQYF
TRBJ2-6 | - | - | TRBV7-3 | TGTGCCAGCAGCTTAAACCCCGCACAGGGTCGATCTGGGGCCAACGTCCTGACTTTC | CASSLNPAQGRSGANVLTF
TRBJ2-2 | - | - | TRBV5-1 | TGCGCCAGCAGCTTGTTAACAGCCACCGGGGAGCTGTTTTTT | CASSLLTATGELFF
TRBJ2-2 | - | - | TRBV9 | TGTGCCAGCAGCGTAGGGGGTCAGAACACCGGGGAGCTGTTTTTT | CASSVGGQNTGELFF
TRBJ2-1 | TRBD1 | - | TRBV7-9 | TGTGCCAGCAGCCCAGGGGGAGCCTACAATGAGCAGTTCTTC | CASSPGGAYNEQFF
TRBJ2-3 | - | - | TRBV5-4 | TGTGCCAGCAGCCAAGAGCTGGTCACAGATACGCAGTATTTT | CASSQELVTDTQYF
TRBJ1-2 | - | - | TRBV27 | TGTGCCAGCAGTTTAAGGGATCCAAGGGGAGGCTACACCTTC | CASSLRDPRGGYTF
TRBJ1-4 | - | - | TRBV4-3 | TGCGCCAGCAGCCAAGAAGGGAGTACTGCAACTAATGAAAAACTGTTTTTT | CASSQEGSTATNEKLFF
TRBJ1-1 | - | - | TRBV6-5 | TGTGCCAGCAGTTACTCGGGGTCGGGCGGGGCAGGCACTGAAGCTTTCTTT | CASSYSGSGGAGTEAFF
TRBJ1-1 | - | - | TRBV6-2/TRBV6-3 | TGTGCCAGCAGAGACATCCAGAACACTGAAGCTTTCTTT | CASRDIQNTEAFF
TRBJ1-4 | - | - | TRBV20-1 | TGCAGTGCCCAAGGGCCGGTGAAAGAGCTGTTTTTT | CSAQGPVKELFF
TRBJ2-2 | - | - | TRBV24-1 | TGTGCCACCAGTGATTGGGACCCCGGACGGCGGAACACCGGGGAGCTGTTTTTT | CATSDWDPGRRNTGELFF
TRBJ2-5 | TRBD2 | - | TRBV3-1 | TGTGCCAGCAGCCAAGCCCCACTAGCGGGGATGACAGAGACCCAGTACTTC | CASSQAPLAGMTETQYF
TRBJ2-3 | - | - | TRBV10-3 | TGTGCCATCAGTGCTCGGGGTGGCACAGATACGCAGTATTTT | CAISARGGTDTQYF
TRBJ2-5 | - | - | TRBV2 | TGTGCCAGCAGATTGGGGACCTCCCGGGGAGAGACCCAGTACTTC | CASRLGTSRGETQYF
TRBJ1-4 | TRBD1 | - | TRBV12-3/TRBV12-4 | TGTGCCAGCAGTTTACGACAGGGAGGTGAAAAACTGTTTTTT | CASSLRQGGEKLFF
TRBJ2-5 | - | - | TRBV20-1 | TGCAGTCCCAGGGGTGGAGAGACCCAGTACTTC | CSPRGGETQYF
TRBJ1-1 | TRBD1 | - | TRBV19 | TGTGCCAGTAGACTGACAGGGAAAGCTTTCTTT | CASRLTGKAFF
TRBJ1-2 | TRBD1 | - | TRBV29-1 | TGCAGCGTTGAAGATCAGGCAGGGGGAGATCGCTACACCTTC | CSVEDQAGGDRYTF
TRBJ1-1 | - | - | TRBV20-1 | TGCAGTGCTGAACAACTAACAGCGAACACTGAAGCTTTCTTT | CSAEQLTANTEAFF
TRBJ1-2 | - | - | TRBV7-3 | TGTGCCAGCGGTACTCAGGGGTACGATGGCTACACCTTC | CASGTQGYDGYTF
TRBJ2-7 | TRBD1 | - | TRBV18 | TGTGCCAGCTCACCACCGGGGACAGGGCACGAGCAGTACTTC | CASSPPGTGHEQYF
TRBJ1-3 | - | - | TRBV30 | TGTGCCTGGAGTGGTATCAGTTCTGGAAACACCATATATTTT | CAWSGISSGNTIYF
TRBJ1-2 | TRBD1 | - | TRBV7-8 | TGTGCCAGCAGGCCGACAGGGGGTGGCTACACCTTC | CASRPTGGGYTF
TRBJ1-5 | TRBD1 | - | TRBV20-1 | TGCAGTGCTCCCAGGGCGGGACAGGGGCCGCCCGGGGGGCCCCAGCATTTT | CSAPRAGQGPPGGPQHF
TRBJ1-6 | - | - | TRBV7-9 | TGTGCCAGCAGCGTCGGACAGTTCACCCTCCACTTT | CASSVGQFTLHF
TRBJ1-1 | - | - | TRBV14 | TGTGCCAGCAGCCTAAAGTGGGGTCCTGGAGCTTTCTTT | CASSLKWGPGAFF
TRBJ1-6 | - | - | TRBV5-4 | TGTGCCAGATCGGGGCAAAATTGGTCGATAGGCAATTCACCCCTCCACTTT | CARSGQNWSIGNSPLHF
TRBJ2-7 | - | - | TRBV6-5 | TGTGCCAGCAGTTACCTGCCTTCCTACGAGCAGTACTTC | CASSYLPSYEQYF
TRBJ2-3 | TRBD1 | - | TRBV20-1 | TGCAGTGCTTTCGTCGTTGGACAGGGAACAGATACGCAGTATTTT | CSAFVVGQGTDTQYF
TRBJ2-7 | TRBD1 | - | TRBV24-1 | TGTGCCACCAGTGACTCGGGACAGGGCGGATACGAGCAGTACTTC | CATSDSGQGGYEQYF
TRBJ2-1 | - | - | TRBV27 | TGTGCCAGCAGTTTATGGGGGCTCTACAATGAGCAGTTCTTC | CASSLWGLYNEQFF
TRBJ2-5 | TRBD1 | once | TRBV11-3 | TGTGCCAGCAGCTTAGGGACAGGGGCCCAAGAGACCCAGTACTTC | CASSLGTGAQETQYF
TRBJ1-1 | - | - | TRBV9 | TGTGCCAGCAGCACGGACCGCAGTGAAGCTTTCTTT | CASSTDRSEAFF
TRBJ2-5 | - | - | TRBV19 | TGTGCCAGTACGGGGGAGGAGACCCAGTACTTC | CASTGEETQYF
TRBJ1-2 | - | - | TRBV5-1 | TGCGCCAGCAGCTTGGGGGCCGGACAATCAGACTATGGCTACACCTTC | CASSLGAGQSDYGYTF
TRBJ2-1 | - | - | TRBV9 | TGTGCCAGCAGCGTAGACAGAGCGTCGGAGCAGTTCTTC | CASSVDRASEQFF
TRBJ2-3 | TRBD2 | - | TRBV29-1 | TGCAGCTTCTCCGGGACTAGCGGGGGGAGCACAGATACGCAGTATTTT | CSFSGTSGGSTDTQYF
TRBJ2-2 | - | once | TRBV30 | TGTGCCTCCCGCCCCGACACCGGGGAGCTGTTTTTT | CASRPDTGELFF
TRBJ1-6 | TRBD1 | - | TRBV12-3/TRBV12-4 | TGTGCCAGCAGTTATACAGGGGGCGGTTCACCCCTCCACTTT | CASSYTGGGSPLHF
TRBJ1-1 | TRBD1 | - | TRBV30 | TGTGCCCACAGGGGGACGAACACTGAAGCTTTCTTT | CAHRGTNTEAFF